Listed below are T cell receptor beta chains from one sample, sequenced in a study of OX40 agonist ivuxolimab in advanced cancers. Method: immunoSEQ multiplex PCR; TCRdb's copy keeps in-frame clones and lacks some. The sample consists of fewer than 85,000 clones, about nine tenths of them appearing once. Specimen: CD4+ or CD8+ T cells sorted from blood, collected in a trial of the OX40 agonist ivuxolimab. These receptors were obtained from an adult with an advanced solid tumor such as melanoma, head and neck, liver or kidney cancer. CDR3s include the opening cysteine and the closing phenylalanine or tryptophan. The D gene is left open where the match is weak. The listing skips clone size in some rows; elsewhere it reads once, few, many or a size class.

V gene	clone size	J gene	D gene	CDR3 DNA	CDR3 protein
TRBV7-2	once	TRBJ2-7	TRBD1	TGTGCCAGCAGCGGTACCGGGGACAGCTCCTACGAGCAGTACTTC	CASSGTGDSSYEQYF
TRBV6-6	.	TRBJ1-3	.	TGTGCCAGCAGCCGGGTCTCGGAGGGAAACACCATATATTTT	CASSRVSEGNTIYF
TRBV28	.	TRBJ1-1	.	TGTGCCAGCAGAACGGACGGGAACACTGAAGCTTTCTTT	CASRTDGNTEAFF
TRBV7-7	.	TRBJ2-1	.	TGTGCTAGCAGCTTAGCGCGTAAAGGTTACAATGAGCAGTTCTTC	CASSLARKGYNEQFF
TRBV5-1	.	TRBJ2-3	.	TGCGCCAGCAGCTTGGCGGGGGCAGGGACAGATACGCAGTATTTT	CASSLAGAGTDTQYF
TRBV20-1	.	TRBJ2-1	.	TGCAGTGCTAGAGACCGACAGGCGCAGTTCTTC	CSARDRQAQFF
TRBV19	.	TRBJ2-7	.	TGTGCCAGTAAGGACACCTACGAGCAGTACTTC	CASKDTYEQYF
TRBV18	.	TRBJ2-5	.	TGTGCCAGCGCCCCAAGGCTAAAAGAGACCCAGTACTTC	CASAPRLKETQYF
TRBV4-1	.	TRBJ2-7	.	TGCGCCAGCAGCCAAGAACTATACGGACCCTACGAGCAGTACTTC	CASSQELYGPYEQYF
TRBV6-5	.	TRBJ2-3	TRBD2	TGTGCCAGCAAGCCATCGGGGGGGCCTATAGATACGCAGTATTTT	CASKPSGGPIDTQYF
TRBV10-3	.	TRBJ1-6	TRBD1	TGTGCCATCAGTGGATCAGACAGGGGGCTTTCACCCCTCCACTTT	CAISGSDRGLSPLHF
TRBV7-2	.	TRBJ2-7	TRBD2	TGTGCCAGCAGCTGGACTAGCGGGCACTCCTACGAGCAGTACTTC	CASSWTSGHSYEQYF
TRBV5-6	once	TRBJ1-5	TRBD1	TGTGCCAGCAGCTCGGGACAGAGCAATCAGCCCCAGCATTTT	CASSSGQSNQPQHF
TRBV5-1	.	TRBJ1-1	.	TGCGCCAGCAGCGTGGGTTGGAACACTGAAGCTTTCTTT	CASSVGWNTEAFF
TRBV2	.	TRBJ2-2	.	TGTGCCAGCAGTGAACGGCAGGCGTACACCGGGGAGCTGTTTTTT	CASSERQAYTGELFF
TRBV28	.	TRBJ1-1	.	TGTGCCAGCACCGTTCAAGCTCTGGGAAACACTGAAGCTTTCTTT	CASTVQALGNTEAFF
TRBV5-1	few	TRBJ1-1	TRBD1	TGCGCCAGCAGCGGGACAGGGCGAGGGACTGAAGCTTTCTTT	CASSGTGRGTEAFF
TRBV28	once	TRBJ2-5	.	TGTGCCAGCAGTTTCGGAGGAGCGGAGACCCAGTACTTC	CASSFGGAETQYF
TRBV9	.	TRBJ2-2	TRBD1	TGTGCCAGCAGCGAGGGACAGGGGGCCGGCACCGGGGAGCTGTTTTTT	CASSEGQGAGTGELFF
TRBV6-4	.	TRBJ2-2	.	TGTGCCAGCAGCATATTAGCGGACACCGGGGAGCTGTTTTTT	CASSILADTGELFF
TRBV7-6	.	TRBJ2-3	TRBD2	TGTGCCAGCAGCCTGTCTAGCGGGGGGCTCACAGATACGCAGTATTTT	CASSLSSGGLTDTQYF
TRBV28	.	TRBJ2-3	TRBD1	TGTGCCAGCAGTTTAAGTTCGGGACAGAGCACAGATACGCAGTATTTT	CASSLSSGQSTDTQYF
TRBV4-1	once	TRBJ2-3	TRBD2	TGCGCCAGCAGCCAAGGGGAGGGGCCGGATACGCAGTATTTT	CASSQGEGPDTQYF
TRBV5-6	.	TRBJ2-7	TRBD2	TGTGCCAGCAGCTTGGGACGCGGGAGGCCACGATTTTACGAGCAGTACTTC	CASSLGRGRPRFYEQYF
TRBV15	.	TRBJ2-7	TRBD1	TGTGCCACCAGCAGAAGACAGGGGCTTCTAAACGAGCAGTACTTC	CATSRRQGLLNEQYF
TRBV5-4	.	TRBJ2-7	.	TGTGCCAGCAGCTTGGCCAATAGACAGTTCTCCTACGAGCAGTACTTC	CASSLANRQFSYEQYF
TRBV7-2	.	TRBJ1-1	.	TGTGCCAGCAGCTTTGGGACAACGAACACTGAAGCTTTCTTT	CASSFGTTNTEAFF
TRBV4-2	.	TRBJ2-4	.	TGTGCCAGCAGCCAAGAAGGGAGGTCGGGAGACTTAGCCAAAAACATTCAGTACTTC	CASSQEGRSGDLAKNIQYF
TRBV2	.	TRBJ1-1	TRBD1	TGTGCCAGCAGTCGACAGGGGGAGGAAGGGTCTGAAGCTTTCTTT	CASSRQGEEGSEAFF
TRBV19	.	TRBJ2-7	.	TGTGCCAGTAGTATAGACAGGGCCTACGAGCAGTACTTC	CASSIDRAYEQYF
TRBV6-5	.	TRBJ2-3	.	TGTGCCAGCAGGAGGGGGTACACAGATACGCAGTATTTT	CASRRGYTDTQYF
TRBV5-8	.	TRBJ1-2	.	TGTGCCAGCAGCTTGGCCGGGACTAGGCGGGTTGGCTACACCTTC	CASSLAGTRRVGYTF
TRBV4-2	.	TRBJ2-1	TRBD2	TGTGCCAGCAGCCAAGAGGGACTAGCGGGAGGTGAGCAGTTCTTC	CASSQEGLAGGEQFF
TRBV28	.	TRBJ1-1	.	TGTGCCAGCAGTTTATGGCAGTTCACGGGGCCGAACACTGAAGCTTTCTTT	CASSLWQFTGPNTEAFF
TRBV4-1	.	TRBJ1-4	.	TGCGCCAGCAGCCAAGGGGGGTCAGCAACTAATGAAAAACTGTTTTTT	CASSQGGSATNEKLFF
TRBV4-2	.	TRBJ2-3	.	TGTGCCAGCAAGAGGACGGCCGGGCTCACAGATACGCAGTATTTT	CASKRTAGLTDTQYF
TRBV5-4	.	TRBJ1-2	.	TGTGCCAGCAGTCTTCAGGGGAGTGTCGATGGCTACACCTTC	CASSLQGSVDGYTF
TRBV10-3	.	TRBJ1-6	.	TGTGCCATCAGCTCTGGACGGGAAAATAATTCACCCCTCCACTTT	CAISSGRENNSPLHF
TRBV6-4	.	TRBJ1-1	.	TGTGCCAGCAGGGACTTAGGGGGAACTGAAGCTTTCTTT	CASRDLGGTEAFF
TRBV20-1	.	TRBJ2-7	.	TGCAGTGCTAGAGGTCCATACGAGCAGTACTTC	CSARGPYEQYF
TRBV18	.	TRBJ1-1	TRBD1	TGTGCCAGCTCACCATCCGTACAGGGGCTGAACACTGAAGCTTTCTTT	CASSPSVQGLNTEAFF
TRBV6-1	.	TRBJ2-6	TRBD1	TGTGCCAGCAGTGAACCGGGACAGGGATACTCTGGGGCCAACGTCCTGACTTTC	CASSEPGQGYSGANVLTF
TRBV5-1	.	TRBJ2-3	TRBD2	TGCGCCAGCAGCTTGGGGCTAGCGGGGGTCACAGATACGCAGTATTTT	CASSLGLAGVTDTQYF
TRBV7-2	.	TRBJ2-5	.	TGTGCCAGCAGCTTAATGGTGGCGGCCCTGGGAGAGACCCAGTACTTC	CASSLMVAALGETQYF
TRBV28	.	TRBJ1-2	TRBD1	TGTGCCACTGGACAGGGAGACTATGGCTACACCTTC	CATGQGDYGYTF
TRBV7-9	once	TRBJ2-2	.	TGTGCCAGCAGCCCCGACTGGGGCTTCGGGGAGCTGTTTTTT	CASSPDWGFGELFF
TRBV19	.	TRBJ2-1	TRBD2	TGTGCCAGTAGAAAGAGGGAGGGCTCCTACAATGAGCAGTTCTTC	CASRKREGSYNEQFF
TRBV28	.	TRBJ2-3	.	TGTGCCAGCAGCTCTAAGCTTGTGGCAGATACGCAGTATTTT	CASSSKLVADTQYF
TRBV7-2	.	TRBJ1-5	.	TGTGCCAGCAGCTCGGGCCAGGAGAAGCCCCAGCATTTT	CASSSGQEKPQHF
TRBV10-3	many	TRBJ2-7	TRBD1	TGTGCCATCAGTGGGGACAGTGACGAGCAGTACTTC	CAISGDSDEQYF
TRBV29-1	.	TRBJ2-5	TRBD2	TGCAGCGTTCGGGGACTAGCGGGAGTTGAGACCCAGTACTTC	CSVRGLAGVETQYF
TRBV6-1	.	TRBJ2-7	TRBD1	TGTGCCAGCAGAGCACAGGGGGGAAACGAGCAGTACTTC	CASRAQGGNEQYF
TRBV11-3	.	TRBJ2-1	.	TGTGCCAGCAGCTCGCGTTACAGGGTCGTTTACAATGAGCAGTTCTTC	CASSSRYRVVYNEQFF